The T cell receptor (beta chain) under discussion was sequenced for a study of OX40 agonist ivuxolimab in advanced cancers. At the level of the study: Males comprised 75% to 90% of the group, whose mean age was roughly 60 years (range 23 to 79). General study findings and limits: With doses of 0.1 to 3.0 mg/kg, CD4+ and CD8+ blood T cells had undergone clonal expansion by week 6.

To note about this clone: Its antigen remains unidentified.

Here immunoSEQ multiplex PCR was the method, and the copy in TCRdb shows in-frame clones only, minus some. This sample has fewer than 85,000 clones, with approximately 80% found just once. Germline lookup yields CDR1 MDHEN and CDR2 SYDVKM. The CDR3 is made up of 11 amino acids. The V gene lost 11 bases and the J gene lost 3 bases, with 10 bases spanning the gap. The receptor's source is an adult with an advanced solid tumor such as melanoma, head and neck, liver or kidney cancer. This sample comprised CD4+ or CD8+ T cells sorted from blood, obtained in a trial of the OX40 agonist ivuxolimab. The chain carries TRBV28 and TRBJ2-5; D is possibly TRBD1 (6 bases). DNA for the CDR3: TGTGCCGCGCAGGGGAAAGAGACCCAGTACTTC. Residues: CAAQGKETQYF. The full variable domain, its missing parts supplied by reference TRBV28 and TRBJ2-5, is DVKVTQSSRYLVKRTGEKVFLECVQDMDHENMFWYRQDPGLGLRLIYFSYDVKMKEKGDIPEGYSVSREKKERFSLILESASTNQTSMYLCAAQGKETQYFGPGTRLLVL.